Listed below are T cell receptor beta chains from one sample, sequenced in a study of Tregs in tolerant kidney transplant recipients. Sequencing used immunoSEQ multiplex PCR; TCRdb keeps in-frame clones, though not all of them. The data hold tens of thousands of clones, with over 75% observed a single time. The sequencing here drew on Tregs from blood, taken before the transplant. All receptors come from a human donor who received a combined kidney and bone marrow transplant. Both conserved end residues are part of each CDR3. Fields, in order: D gene, J gene, clone size, V gene, CDR3 protein, CDR3 DNA. A D gene is named only where the DNA matches it firmly. Not every row has a clone size; where given, it reads once, few, many or a size class.

.	TRBJ2-3	few	TRBV5-6	CASSLDLGPLRATQYF	TGTGCCAGCAGCTTGGATCTGGGGCCCCTAAGGGCTACGCAGTATTTT
.	TRBJ1-2	.	TRBV6-5	CASSYWAGVYGYTF	TGTGCCAGCAGTTACTGGGCCGGGGTCTATGGCTACACCTTC
TRBD1	TRBJ2-1	.	TRBV27	CASTSGQGAYNEQFF	TGTGCCAGCACCTCGGGACAGGGGGCCTACAATGAGCAGTTCTTC
.	TRBJ1-1	.	TRBV7-9	CASSLYRVSKYTEAFF	TGTGCCAGCAGCTTGTATAGGGTCTCCAAGTACACTGAAGCTTTCTTT
TRBD1	TRBJ1-4	.	TRBV28	CASSLDRGSEKLFF	TGTGCCAGCAGCTTGGACAGGGGGAGTGAAAAACTGTTTTTT
.	TRBJ1-1	.	TRBV7-9	CASSLAWGNTEAFF	TGTGCCAGCAGCTTAGCGTGGGGGAACACTGAAGCTTTCTTT
.	TRBJ1-5	few	TRBV5-1	CASSLEGGSNQPQHF	TGCGCCAGCAGCTTGGAGGGGGGGTCAAATCAGCCCCAGCATTTT
TRBD1	TRBJ1-6	.	TRBV10-3	CATGTGVNSPLHF	TGTGCCACCGGGACAGGGGTTAATTCACCCCTCCACTTT
TRBD1	TRBJ2-3	.	TRBV7-2	CASSLLGGLDTQYF	TGTGCCAGCAGCCTTTTAGGGGGCTTAGATACGCAGTATTTT
TRBD1	TRBJ1-2	.	TRBV12-5	CASGLEHGTGFTYGYTF	TGTGCTAGTGGTTTGGAGCACGGGACAGGATTTACCTATGGCTACACCTTC
.	TRBJ2-7	.	TRBV6-5	CASRPRSSGVYEQYF	TGTGCCAGCAGGCCGCGTTCCAGCGGTGTTTACGAGCAGTACTTC
TRBD1	TRBJ1-1	.	TRBV11-2	CASSPGQGDTEAFF	TGTGCCAGCAGCCCCGGACAGGGAGACACTGAAGCTTTCTTT
TRBD1	TRBJ1-6	.	TRBV27	CASTPGGVYSPLHF	TGTGCCAGCACTCCAGGGGGAGTGTATTCACCCCTCCACTTT
.	TRBJ2-2	.	TRBV6-1	CASSDASRGTGELFF	TGTGCCAGCAGTGATGCAAGCCGGGGCACCGGGGAGCTGTTTTTT
.	TRBJ2-7	.	TRBV6-7	CATLAGPNYEQYF	TGTGCCACATTGGCGGGACCGAACTACGAGCAGTACTTC
TRBD2	TRBJ2-7	.	TRBV19	CASRRQGTSGIYEQYF	TGTGCCAGTAGGCGACAAGGGACTAGCGGGATCTACGAGCAGTACTTC
TRBD1	TRBJ1-2	.	TRBV5-6	CASSLPSGGYGYTF	TGTGCCAGCAGCTTGCCTTCAGGGGGCTATGGCTACACCTTC
.	TRBJ2-7	.	TRBV19	CASSIGRNAYEQYF	TGTGCCAGTAGTATTGGGCGGAACGCCTACGAGCAGTACTTC
.	TRBJ2-3	.	TRBV28	CASSLWLRGGTQSSSTDTQYF	TGTGCCAGCAGTTTATGGCTTAGGGGGGGGACCCAATCATCTAGCACAGATACGCAGTATTTT
TRBD2	TRBJ2-1	.	TRBV28	CASSSSGLGDNEQFF	TGTGCCAGCAGTTCCAGCGGACTAGGCGACAATGAGCAGTTCTTC
.	TRBJ2-7	.	TRBV6-1	CASSEGGSASYEQYF	TGTGCCAGCAGTGAAGGGGGTAGCGCCTCCTACGAGCAGTACTTC
TRBD2	TRBJ2-7	.	TRBV11-2	CASSLGGRGEQYF	TGTGCCAGCAGCTTAGGAGGGAGGGGCGAGCAGTACTTC
.	TRBJ1-1	.	TRBV14	CASSQSIEGNTEAFF	TGTGCCAGCAGCCAAAGCATAGAGGGGAACACTGAAGCTTTCTTT
TRBD1	TRBJ1-2	.	TRBV6-5	CASRTGMSGYTF	TGTGCCAGCAGGACAGGGATGTCTGGCTACACCTTC
.	TRBJ2-6	.	TRBV5-1	CASSLGLPSGANVLTF	TGCGCCAGCAGCTTGGGACTCCCTTCGGGGGCCAACGTCCTGACTTTC
TRBD2	TRBJ2-4	.	TRBV11-2	CASSPRTSGGAGDIQYF	TGTGCCAGCAGCCCCAGGACTAGCGGGGGGGCGGGGGACATTCAGTACTTC
.	TRBJ1-4	.	TRBV2	CASSVREKLFF	TGTGCCAGCAGTGTGAGGGAAAAACTGTTTTTT
.	TRBJ1-3	once	TRBV7-8	CASSRTDGYTIYF	TGTGCCAGCAGCAGGACAGACGGTTACACCATATATTTT
.	TRBJ2-6	.	TRBV6-1	CASMWGANVLTF	TGTGCCAGCATGTGGGGGGCCAACGTCCTGACTTTC
TRBD2	TRBJ2-1	.	TRBV7-9	CASSSSGYNEQFF	TGTGCCAGCAGCTCTAGCGGCTACAATGAGCAGTTCTTC
.	TRBJ1-6	.	TRBV7-9	CASSLGQTYNSPLHF	TGTGCCAGCAGCCTCGGACAGACCTATAATTCACCCCTCCACTTT
.	TRBJ2-3	.	TRBV9	CASSEASSDTQYF	TGTGCCAGCAGCGAAGCTTCTAGCGATACGCAGTATTTT
.	TRBJ1-1	.	TRBV5-1	CASSLGGVGGTEAFF	TGCGCCAGCAGCTTGGGCGGGGTAGGTGGCACTGAAGCTTTCTTT
.	TRBJ1-2	.	TRBV6-1	CASRQPGRTDGYTF	TGTGCCAGCAGGCAACCCGGACGGACCGATGGCTACACCTTC
.	TRBJ1-1	.	TRBV7-9	CANPPPDRLNTEAFF	TGTGCCAACCCACCCCCCGACAGACTGAACACTGAAGCTTTCTTT
.	TRBJ1-3	.	TRBV5-5	CASSGSRSGNTIYF	TGTGCCAGCAGTGGAAGTCGCTCTGGAAACACCATATATTTT
.	TRBJ1-3	.	TRBV6-5	CASSYGGEGNTIYF	TGTGCCAGCAGTTACGGGGGAGAAGGAAACACCATATATTTT
.	TRBJ2-3	.	TRBV27	CASRPTGGTDTQYF	TGTGCCAGCAGACCGACAGGAGGCACAGATACGCAGTATTTT
.	TRBJ1-2	.	TRBV21-1	CASSLPGQYNYGYTF	TGTGCCAGCAGCTTACCGGGACAGTATAACTATGGCTACACCTTC
.	TRBJ2-7	.	TRBV7-9	CASSLGTHYEQYF	TGTGCCAGCAGCTTAGGCACACACTACGAGCAGTACTTC
.	TRBJ1-1	.	TRBV6-5	CASRPGPLNTEAFF	TGTGCCAGCAGGCCGGGACCGCTGAACACTGAAGCTTTCTTT
TRBD2	TRBJ2-7	.	TRBV18	CASSETMAGAAEQYF	TGTGCCAGCTCAGAGACCATGGCGGGAGCCGCCGAGCAGTACTTC